This record concerns one T cell receptor beta chain sequence. Germline V lookup: CDR1 MNHEY, CDR2 SVGAGI. The CDR3 length is 13 residues. The ends were cut back, 7 bases at V and 8 bases at J, with 17 bases in the middle. The record originates from a study of blood T cells in healthy people across ages. Sample-barcoded 5' priming and a J-beta primer mix drove a second PCR of roughly 7 to 11 cycles. TCRdb re-derived calls from the 5' RACE reads in MiXCR, one entry per CDR3 protein. Among around 1,800,000 distinct CDR3 sequences listed, 39% were seen once. Source material: blood. The chain links TRBV6-5 to TRBJ1-2, with a possible D match to TRBD1 (5 bases). The clonotype was recovered from a human donor in good health. CDR3 coding DNA: TGTGCCAGCATCCCCACCGGGGGGGTGGGCTACACCTTC. This translates into CASIPTGGVGYTF.